The 7 T cell receptor beta chains reported below all come from one sample, sequenced in a study of blood T cell repertoires in COVID-19. Profiled with immunoSEQ multiplex PCR; TCRdb holds only in-frame clones, not every one. The data hold over 120,000 clones, with 86% observed a single time. Sequencing was performed on PBMCs or T cells enriched from blood (not recorded which). The receptors stem from a middle-aged man who had recovered from COVID-19.

This clone was recorded a few times. The chain is built from TRBV11-3 and TRBJ2-7; 14 bases agree with TRBD2. Losses at the gene ends were 5 bases for V and 3 bases for J; bases not matched to a gene: 3. CDR1 is SGHNT, CDR2 YENEEA, per germline. The CDR3 covers 15 residues. The CDR3 DNA reads as TGTGCCAGCAGCCCCGGACTAGCGGGGGGCTACGAGCAGTACTTC. Protein sequence: CASSPGLAGGYEQYF.

The chain has TRBV5-1 and TRBJ2-5; 14 bases are a match to TRBD2. The CDR3 spans 16 residues. Germline values: CDR1 SGHRS, CDR2 YFSETQ. The V and J ends lost 4 bases and 3 bases, in that order; junction bases with no gene match: 5. CDR3 DNA: TGCGCCAGCAGCCGGGGACTAGCGGGAGAGGAAGAGACCCAGTACTTC. Amino acids: CASSRGLAGEEETQYF.

The rearrangement joins TRBV30 to TRBJ1-5; no definite D call. The ends were cut back, 2 bases at V and 5 bases at J, with 13 bases in the middle. The germline V gene has CDR1 GTSNPN and CDR2 SVGIG (reference sequence). The CDR3 consists of 14 residues. DNA of the CDR3: TGTGCCTGGAGTACGGGAGGGAGCGATCAGCCCCAGCATTTT. Its protein product is CAWSTGGSDQPQHF.

This chain connects TRBV7-2 to TRBJ2-7, with 10 bases fitting TRBD2. Germline V gene sequence: CDR1 SGHTA, CDR2 FQGNSA. The CDR3 sequence is 14 residues long. V was pared by 10 bases and J by 6 bases, with 12 bases of the junction left unmatched. CDR3 protein: CATAPGLAFSEQYF. Here the CDR3 DNA reads TGTGCCACCGCCCCGGGACTAGCGTTCTCCGAGCAGTACTTC.

The genes are TRBV9 and TRBJ1-3; maybe TRBD1 (6 bases). Germline assignment: CDR1 SGDLS and CDR2 YYNGEE. The V and J ends lost 4 bases and 4 bases respectively, with 9 bases between them. The CDR3 covers 13 residues. This chain's CDR3 is CASSSQGGNTIYF. Written as DNA, the CDR3 is TGTGCCAGCAGCTCACAGGGAGGAAACACCATATATTTT.

The chain uses TRBV7-3 and TRBJ1-2; unclear D gene. Germline V lookup: CDR1 SGHTA, CDR2 FQGTGA. This CDR3 region has 14 residues. The V and J ends lost 4 bases and 4 bases respectively, with 13 bases between them. The CDR3 sequence: CASSSSAGSYGYTF. The CDR3 bases are TGTGCCAGCAGCTCCTCCGCGGGGAGCTATGGCTACACCTTC.

V and J are TRBV11-2 and TRBJ1-6; no firm D call. The CDR3 extends over 13 amino acids. The germline V gene has CDR1 SGHAT and CDR2 FQNNGV. Trimming took 3 bases from V and 10 from J, leaving 10 bases between them. CDR3: CASSFGGESPLHF. The DNA of the CDR3 is TGTGCCAGCAGCTTTGGCGGGGAATCACCCCTCCACTTT.